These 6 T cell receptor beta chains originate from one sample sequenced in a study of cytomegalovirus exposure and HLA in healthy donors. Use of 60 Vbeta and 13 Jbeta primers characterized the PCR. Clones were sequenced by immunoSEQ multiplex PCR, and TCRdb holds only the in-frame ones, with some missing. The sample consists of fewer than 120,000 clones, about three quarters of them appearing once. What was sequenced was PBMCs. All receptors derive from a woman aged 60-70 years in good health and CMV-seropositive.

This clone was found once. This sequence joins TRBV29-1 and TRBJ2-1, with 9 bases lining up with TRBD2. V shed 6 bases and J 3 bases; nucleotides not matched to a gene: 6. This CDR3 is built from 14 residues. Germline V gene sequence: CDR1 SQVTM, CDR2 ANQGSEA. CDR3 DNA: TGCAGCGTCAGCAGACTAGCGGACTACAATGAGCAGTTCTTC. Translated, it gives CSVSRLADYNEQFF.

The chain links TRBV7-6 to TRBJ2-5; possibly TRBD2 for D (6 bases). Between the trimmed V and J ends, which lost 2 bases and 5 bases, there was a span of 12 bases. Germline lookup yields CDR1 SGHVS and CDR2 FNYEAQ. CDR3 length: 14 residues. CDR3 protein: CASSLQGGWETQYF. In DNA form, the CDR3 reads TGTGCCAGCAGCTTACAGGGAGGATGGGAGACCCAGTACTTC.

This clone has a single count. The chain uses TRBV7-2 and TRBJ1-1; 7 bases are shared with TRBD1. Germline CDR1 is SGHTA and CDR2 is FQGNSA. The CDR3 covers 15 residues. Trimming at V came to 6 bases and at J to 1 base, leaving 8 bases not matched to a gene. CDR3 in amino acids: CASRRRTGANTEAFF. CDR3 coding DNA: TGTGCCAGCAGGAGGAGGACAGGAGCGAACACTGAAGCTTTCTTT.

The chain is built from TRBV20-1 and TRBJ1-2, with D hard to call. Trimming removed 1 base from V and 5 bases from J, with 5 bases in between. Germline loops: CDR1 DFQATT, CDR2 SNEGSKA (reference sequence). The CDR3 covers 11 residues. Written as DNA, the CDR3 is TGCAGTGCTAGAGGGGCGTATGGCTACACCTTC. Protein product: CSARGAYGYTF.

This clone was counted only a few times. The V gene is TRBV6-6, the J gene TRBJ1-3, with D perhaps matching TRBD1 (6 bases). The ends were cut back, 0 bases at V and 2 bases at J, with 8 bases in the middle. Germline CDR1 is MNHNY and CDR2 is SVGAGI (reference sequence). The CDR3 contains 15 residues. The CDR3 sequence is CASSYSTGTGNTIYF. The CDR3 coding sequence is TGTGCCAGCAGTTACTCAACAGGGACTGGAAACACCATATATTTT.

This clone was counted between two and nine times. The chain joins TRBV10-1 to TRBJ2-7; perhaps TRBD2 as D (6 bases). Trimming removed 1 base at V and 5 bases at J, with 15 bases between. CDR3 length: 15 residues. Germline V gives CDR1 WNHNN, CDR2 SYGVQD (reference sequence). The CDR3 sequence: CASSEWREDRDEQYF. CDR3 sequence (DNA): TGCGCCAGCAGTGAGTGGCGGGAAGATCGGGACGAGCAGTACTTC.